What follows are 29 T cell receptor beta chains derived from one specimen sequenced in a study of blood T cell repertoires in COVID-19. The repertoire was sequenced with immunoSEQ multiplex PCR; TCRdb's copy has only in-frame clones and lacks some. Among 290,000 or so clones, around 89% were seen once, and the ten largest hold about 4.5%. The sequenced sample consisted of PBMCs or T cells enriched from blood (not recorded which). The source is a woman younger than 35 with acute COVID-19.

J is TRBJ2-1 and V is TRBV19; no firm D call. The germline CDR1 and CDR2 sequences are LNHDA and SQIVND (reference sequence). CDR3 length: 15 amino acids. V lost 4 bases, J lost 0 bases, and 10 bases lay in between. CDR3 in amino acids: CASSNSGYSYNEQFF. In nucleotides, the CDR3 is TGTGCCAGTAGTAATTCCGGGTACTCCTACAATGAGCAGTTCTTC.

The rearrangement uses TRBV28 and TRBJ1-4; perhaps TRBD1 as D (5 bases). CDR1 and CDR2 (germline): MDHEN, SYDVKM. Trimming stripped 5 bases from V and 3 bases from J, with 19 bases between. The CDR3 has 17 residues. CDR3 in DNA: TGTGCCAGCAGTACCCTGACAAGGGGCCCTTCTAATGAAAAACTGTTTTTT. Translating it yields CASSTLTRGPSNEKLFF.

This clone was seen just once. This chain joins TRBV4-1 and TRBJ1-1; D is perhaps TRBD1 (5 bases). This CDR3 has 15 residues. CDR1 MGHRA and CDR2 YSYEKL come from the germline V gene. Trimming left V 10 bases short and J 0 bases short, with 18 bases between. The CDR3 here is CATSPTRELNTEAFF. The CDR3 nucleotides are TGCGCCACCTCTCCGACCAGGGAATTGAACACTGAAGCTTTCTTT.

This clone was seen just once. V and J are TRBV7-8 and TRBJ2-1; 8 bases are a match to TRBD2. Germline loops: CDR1 SGHVS, CDR2 FQNEAQ. The CDR3 runs to 16 residues. After removal of 5 bases from V and 5 bases from J, the junction contained 11 bases not matched to a gene. The CDR3 protein is CASSPRREGAHNEQFF. The CDR3 nucleotides are TGTGCCAGCAGCCCCCGCCGGGAGGGCGCCCACAATGAGCAGTTCTTC. Based on the CDR3 plus reference TRBV7-8 and TRBJ2-1, the full variable domain is GAGVSQSPRYKVAKRGQDVALRCDPISGHVSLFWYQQALGQGPEFLTYFQNEAQLDKSGLPSDRFFAERPEGSVSTLKIQRTQQEDSAVYLCASSPRREGAHNEQFFGPGTRLTVL.

This chain joins TRBV5-1 and TRBJ1-5; D perhaps matches TRBD1 (6 bases). CDR3 length equals 16 residues. The V and J ends lost 2 bases and 2 bases respectively, with 14 bases between them. Germline lookup yields CDR1 SGHRS and CDR2 YFSETQ. DNA of the CDR3: TGCGCCAGCAGCTTATCCTACAGGGTAGGCAATCAGCCCCAGCATTTT. It yields the protein CASSLSYRVGNQPQHF.

This clone was counted a single time. This chain uses TRBV19 with TRBJ2-2; 8 bases match TRBD1. The CDR3 has 15 residues. Germline V lookup: CDR1 LNHDA, CDR2 SQIVND (reference sequence). V lost 0 bases and J lost 6; bases outside the gene matches: 3. In DNA form, the CDR3 reads TGTGCCAGTAGTATAGAGCCACAGGGGGCCGGGGAGCTGTTTTTT. This sequence encodes CASSIEPQGAGELFF.

The chain employs TRBV7-9 and TRBJ1-1; 7 bases are a match to TRBD1. Germline V gene sequence: CDR1 SEHNR, CDR2 FQNEAQ (reference sequence). The length of the CDR3 is 15 residues. Trimming cost V 6 bases and J 2 bases; bases outside gene matches: 9. The CDR3 sequence: CASRFPRQGNTEAFF. The CDR3 DNA reads as TGTGCCAGCAGGTTTCCGAGACAGGGAAACACTGAAGCTTTCTTT.

This clone was detected a few times. This chain connects TRBV2 to TRBJ1-3; 7 nucleotides align to TRBD1. The length of the CDR3 is 13 residues. V trimming: 5 bases; J trimming: 4 bases; junction bases outside the gene matches: 2. CDR1 and CDR2 from the germline V gene are SNHLY and FYNNEI. The CDR3, as DNA: TGTGCCAGCAGTTGGGACAGCGGAAACACCATATATTTT. Translation: CASSWDSGNTIYF.

This rearrangement joins TRBV29-1 to TRBJ1-1, with D possibly being TRBD1 (5 bases). The CDR3 contains 11 residues. CDR1 SQVTM and CDR2 ANQGSEA come from the germline V gene. V was cut by 4 bases and J by 7 bases, with 10 bases left in between. In DNA form, the CDR3 reads TGCAGCGTTGTAAGGGGTATTGAAGCTTTCTTT. Its translation is CSVVRGIEAFF.

With respect to this clone: The same CDR3 arises from other DNA sequences in this sample as well. The chain has TRBV19 and TRBJ1-5; possible D gene TRBD1, 5 bases. V dropped 3 bases and J dropped 1 base, with 10 bases sitting between them. CDR1 and CDR2 (germline): LNHDA, SQIVND (reference sequence). The CDR3 has 15 residues. The CDR3 coding sequence is TGTGCCAGTAGTATTGGGGGGGTCAGCAATCAGCCCCAGCATTTT. The encoded protein is CASSIGGVSNQPQHF.

The chain carries TRBV3-1 (or the pseudogene TRBV3-2) and TRBJ1-2, with D perhaps TRBD1 (6 bases). The CDR3 contains 13 residues. The V end lost 0 bases, the J end lost 4 bases, and 6 bases lay between the germline ends. The germline CDR1 and CDR2 sequences are LGHDT and YNNKEL (reference sequence). The CDR3 DNA reads as TGTGCCAGCAGCCAAGAGACAGGCTATGGCTACACCTTC. This codes for CASSQETGYGYTF.

This chain links TRBV5-1 with TRBJ1-1; D is uncertain. The CDR3 runs to 15 residues. V shed 0 bases and J shed 3 bases, with 12 bases lying between them. Germline V gene lookup returns CDR1 SGHRS and CDR2 YFSETQ. The CDR3 DNA is TGCGCCAGCAGCTTGGGACCTCCAGGCCACACTGAAGCTTTCTTT. Translation: CASSLGPPGHTEAFF. The full variable domain, its missing parts supplied by reference TRBV5-1 and TRBJ1-1, is KAGVTQTPRYLIKTRGQQVTLSCSPISGHRSVSWYQQTPGQGLQFLFEYFSETQRNKGNFPGRFSGRQFSNSRSEMNVSTLELGDSALYLCASSLGPPGHTEAFFGQGTRLTVV.

The chain is built from TRBV5-1 and TRBJ2-7, with D perhaps matching TRBD1 (5 bases). The CDR3 is made up of 14 amino acids. Looked up from germline, CDR1 is SGHRS and CDR2 is YFSETQ. With 4 bases removed from V and 0 bases from J, the gap between germline ends came to 11 bases. In DNA form, the CDR3 reads TGCGCCAGCAGCGTAGGGGATCGCTCCTACGAGCAGTACTTC. Translated: CASSVGDRSYEQYF.

This clone has a handful of counts. The V call is TRBV5-1, the J call TRBJ1-5; possible D gene TRBD1, 6 bases. The germline gives CDR1 SGHRS, CDR2 YFSETQ. The CDR3 length is 16 residues. The V gene lost 0 bases and the J gene lost 7 bases, with 17 bases spanning the gap. For the CDR3, the DNA is TGCGCCAGCAGCTTGGATTTACAGGGATCGGGACAGCCCCAGCATTTT. Encoded protein: CASSLDLQGSGQPQHF.

The chain has TRBV7-2 and TRBJ1-2; D remains unclear. Per germline, CDR1 SGHTA and CDR2 FQGNSA. V shed 5 bases and J shed 5 bases, with 21 bases lying between them. This CDR3 is built from 16 residues. CDR3 sequence: CASSTQMHQLRYGYTF. DNA for the CDR3: TGTGCCAGCAGCACTCAAATGCACCAACTTCGGTATGGCTACACCTTC.

The V gene is TRBV5-1, the J gene TRBJ1-2; D is undetermined. V shed 5 bases and J shed 2 bases, with 16 bases lying between them. The CDR3 totals 15 residues. The V gene's germline CDR1 is SGHRS and CDR2 YFSETQ. The CDR3 loop is CASSLVGRTNYGYTF. CDR3 DNA sequence: TGCGCCAGCAGTCTCGTGGGCAGAACCAACTATGGCTACACCTTC. Using reference TRBV5-1 and TRBJ1-2 for the parts outside the CDR3, the full variable domain is KAGVTQTPRYLIKTRGQQVTLSCSPISGHRSVSWYQQTPGQGLQFLFEYFSETQRNKGNFPGRFSGRQFSNSRSEMNVSTLELGDSALYLCASSLVGRTNYGYTFGSGTRLTVV.

V gene TRBV7-9 combines with J gene TRBJ2-1; the match to TRBD2 covers 8 bases. J lost 10 bases, V lost 5 bases, and 4 bases had no gene match. This CDR3 has 12 amino acids. Germline lookup yields CDR1 SEHNR and CDR2 FQNEAQ (reference sequence). The CDR3 coding sequence is TGTGCCAGCAGCCCAGGACTAGCAGAGCAGTTCTTC. This gives the protein CASSPGLAEQFF.

For this clone: The same CDR3 can be traced to other DNA sequences in this sample. V is TRBV28 and J is TRBJ2-5; no clear D gene. The CDR3 runs 11 residues. CDR1 MDHEN and CDR2 SYDVKM come from the germline V gene. V was cut by 6 bases and J by 5 bases, with 7 bases left in between. The CDR3 DNA reads TGTGCCAGCAGCCCCAGGGAGACCCAGTACTTC. Translating it yields CASSPRETQYF.

The chain links TRBV7-2 to TRBJ1-4; D is uncertain. V was trimmed by 3 bases and J by 6 bases, leaving 17 bases between them. Per the germline V gene, CDR1 is SGHTA and CDR2 is FQGNSA. This CDR3 has 16 amino acids. For the CDR3, the DNA is TGTGCCAGCAGCTTTGGGGTCTTGGACTCGCATGAAAAACTGTTTTTT. Translated, it gives CASSFGVLDSHEKLFF.

This clone was found once. The chain couples TRBV12-2 to TRBJ1-6; the listed D gene, TRBD1, was not tested against the DNA. TRBV12-2 is given as a pseudogene. The length of the CDR3 is 15 residues. CDR3 residues: CASRLATAENSPLHF. DNA of the CDR3: TGTGCAAGTCGCTTAGCAACAGCTGAAAATTCACCCCTCCACTTT.

The chain employs TRBV21-1 and TRBJ1-5. TRBV21-1 is an annotated pseudogene. The CDR3 contains 14 residues. CDR3 DNA sequence: TGTGCCAGCAGCAAAGCGAGGGCCGCAGGGCCCCAGCATTTT. This codes for CASSKARAAGPQHF.

The DNA for the CDR3 is TGCAGTGCTAGATGGGGCTTCGAGCAGTACTTC. Its protein product is CSARWGFEQYF. The V and J genes are TRBV20-1 and TRBJ2-7; D is possibly TRBD1 (5 bases). This CDR3 contains 11 residues. CDR1 and CDR2 (germline): DFQATT, SNEGSKA (reference sequence). The germline V and J ends were trimmed by 2 bases and 6 bases, with 8 bases remaining between them.

This sequence joins TRBV5-1 and TRBJ2-1, with D possibly TRBD2 on 5 matching bases. V was shortened by 4 bases and J by 7 bases, with 18 bases between the two germline ends. The CDR3 is 15 amino acids. Germline CDR1 SGHRS, CDR2 YFSETQ. CDR3 sequence (DNA): TGCGCCAGCAGCCTGCAGGACCGGGAATTGAATGAGCAGTTCTTC. This sequence encodes CASSLQDRELNEQFF.

This chain joins TRBV7-9 and TRBJ1-2; TRBD1 matches at 8 bases. V shed 5 bases and J 8 bases; nucleotides not matched to a gene: 7. CDR3 length: 13 residues. Germline CDR1 SEHNR, CDR2 FQNEAQ (reference sequence). The CDR3 reads CASSDPGGGGYTF. The CDR3 DNA is TGTGCCAGCAGCGACCCAGGGGGCGGGGGCTACACCTTC. Supplemented by reference TRBV7-9 and TRBJ1-2, the full variable domain reads DTGVSQNPRHKITKRGQNVTFRCDPISEHNRLYWYRQTLGQGPEFLTYFQNEAQLEKSRLLSDRFSAERPKGSFSTLEIQRTEQGDSAMYLCASSDPGGGGYTFGSGTRLTVV.

CDR3 loop: CASSVPGTAEIYGYTF. CDR3 bases: TGTGCCAGCAGCGTCCCCGGGACAGCGGAAATCTATGGCTACACCTTC. This sequence joins TRBV7-9 and TRBJ1-2; 7 nucleotides match TRBD1. Germline values: CDR1 SEHNR, CDR2 FQNEAQ (reference sequence). V lost 5 bases and J lost 4; bases outside the gene matches: 13. The CDR3 is 16 amino acids.

The rearrangement uses TRBV2 and TRBJ1-5; TRBD1 agrees at 8 bases. Germline loops: CDR1 SNHLY, CDR2 FYNNEI. Losses at the gene ends were 8 bases for V and 5 bases for J; bases not matched to a gene: 5. The CDR3 is 13 amino acids. The CDR3 bases are TGTGCCAGCCGGACAGGGCGGGATCAGCCCCAGCATTTT. Protein sequence: CASRTGRDQPQHF. Filled out from reference TRBV2 and TRBJ1-5, the complete variable domain reads EPEVTQTPSHQVTQMGQEVILRCVPISNHLYFYWYRQILGQKVEFLVSFYNNEISEKSEIFDDQFSVERPDGSNFTLKIRSTKLEDSAMYFCASRTGRDQPQHFGDGTRLSIL.

The chain has TRBV18 and TRBJ2-2; 12 bases agree with TRBD2. The CDR3 is 18 amino acids. V shed 0 bases and J 5 bases; nucleotides not matched to a gene: 7. Germline V CDR1 and CDR2: KGHSH, LQKENI. The CDR3 DNA is TGTGCCAGCTCACCACCGCGACTAGCGGGAGTATGGACCGGGGAGCTGTTTTTT. It translates to CASSPPRLAGVWTGELFF.

The J gene is TRBJ2-1, the V gene TRBV9; 9 bases match TRBD2. After removal of 4 bases from V and 4 bases from J, the junction contained 6 bases not matched to a gene. The CDR3 extends over 15 amino acids. Germline V gene data show CDR1 as SGDLS and CDR2 as YYNGEE. The CDR3 protein is CASSLTSGLYNEQFF. CDR3 coding DNA: TGTGCCAGCAGCCTGACTAGCGGCCTTTACAATGAGCAGTTCTTC.

This sequence joins TRBV29-1 and TRBJ1-3; D gene unclear. Germline values: CDR1 SQVTM, CDR2 ANQGSEA. The CDR3 is 12 residues long. Trimming shortened V by 5 bases and J by 1 base, and 6 bases separated the two germline ends. The DNA of the CDR3 is TGCAGCGTTCGTGAGTCTGGAAACACCATATATTTT. It translates to CSVRESGNTIYF.